The 8 T cell receptor beta chains below all came from one sample that was sequenced in a study of T-cell memory formation after mild COVID-19 (dated by TCRdb to the early 2020s). The library was generated by 5' RACE. The listed sequencing device is Illumina NovaSeq 6000. TCRdb cleaned the public reads at Q25 with fastp, built clones with MiXCR and kept in-frame beta chains. Rows matching on CDR3 protein sequence are summarized as one entry with the most common DNA and genes. A total of over 150,000 distinct CDR3 sequences appear in this sample, around 13% of them only once. Of the sample, 2.5% to 4% falls within the top ten clones. The material sequenced was PBMCs or a T cell subset sorted from them (not recorded which). These receptors were obtained from a man aged 18 to 29 who had mild COVID-19 (a few samples of this study predate the infection). The sample titles of this study are shuffled in the database, so cell type and time point are left out; the donor was told from shared clones.

This clonotype was observed at least ten times. The rearrangement links TRBV12-3 or TRBV12-4 to TRBJ1-1; D remains ambiguous. This CDR3 comprises 13 residues. V was cut by 0 bases and J by 5 bases, with 7 bases left in between. CDR3 bases: TGTGCCAGCAGTTTAGCCAGGAAGACTGAAGCTTTCTTT. The encoded protein is CASSLARKTEAFF.

This clonotype has more than one count but fewer than ten. The genes are TRBV5-1 and TRBJ1-1; D uncertain. This CDR3 region has 15 residues. Trimming left V 1 base short and J 3 bases short, with 13 bases between. Germline CDR1 SGHRS, CDR2 YFSETQ. Written as DNA, the CDR3 is TGCGCCAGCAGCTTGTTCGAAATCGGGGACACTGAAGCTTTCTTT. Translating it yields CASSLFEIGDTEAFF.

This clonotype has just a few counts. This rearrangement joins TRBV6-5 to TRBJ2-1; 12 bases match TRBD2. CDR3 length: 14 amino acids. Germline-derived CDR1 and CDR2 are MNHEY and SVGAGI. The V segment lost 7 bases and the J segment 10 bases; nucleotides outside the gene matches: 8. CDR3 sequence: CASKKSGTSGEQFF. The CDR3 bases are TGTGCCAGCAAGAAGTCTGGGACTAGCGGGGAGCAGTTCTTC.

Only a few counts were recorded for this clonotype. The V gene is TRBV5-1, the J gene TRBJ2-1; 7 nucleotides match TRBD1. From germline, CDR1 is SGHRS and CDR2 YFSETQ. V lost 4 bases, J lost 10 bases, and 8 bases stayed unmatched. The length of the CDR3 is 13 residues. The CDR3 is CASSRQGEGEQFF. The DNA of the CDR3 is TGCGCCAGCAGCCGACAGGGAGAGGGGGAGCAGTTCTTC.

The chain joins TRBV21-1 to TRBJ1-5; the listed D gene, TRBD1, was not tested against the DNA. TRBV21-1 counts as a pseudogene. The CDR3 spans 16 residues. The CDR3 DNA sequence: TGTGCCAGCAGCAACTTCCCGGACAGGGGAGATCAGCCCCAGCATTTT. It encodes CASSNFPDRGDQPQHF.

This clonotype has just a few counts. V usage is TRBV30 and J usage is TRBJ2-5; the D call may be TRBD1 or TRBD2 (6 bases each). This CDR3 comprises 15 residues. V lost 8 bases, J lost 0 bases, and 19 bases lay in between. CDR1 and CDR2 from the germline V gene are GTSNPN and SVGIG (reference sequence). The CDR3 here is CAGGLAQLYQETQYF. CDR3 bases: TGTGCCGGGGGGCTGGCCCAGTTGTACCAAGAGACCCAGTACTTC. Full variable domain (remainder filled in from reference TRBV30 and TRBJ2-5): SQTIHQWPATLVQPVGSPLSLECTVEGTSNPNLYWYRQAAGRGLQLLFYSVGIGQISSEVPQNLSASRPQDRQFILSSKKLLLSDSGFYLCAGGLAQLYQETQYFGPGTRLLVL.

This clonotype was seen only a few times. This chain joins TRBV12-3 or TRBV12-4 and TRBJ1-2, with D perhaps matching TRBD1 (6 bases). The V end was cut by 2 bases, the J end by 4 bases, with 14 bases between. The CDR3 length is 15 residues. The CDR3 coding sequence is TGTGCCAGCAGTTTAAGGCAGGGGAGCGGCTATGGCTACACCTTC. It yields the protein CASSLRQGSGYGYTF.

V usage is TRBV5-1 and J usage is TRBJ2-3, with D perhaps matching TRBD2 (7 bases). The V gene lost 1 base and the J gene lost 0 bases, with 15 bases spanning the gap. The CDR3 spans 17 residues. CDR1 and CDR2 from the germline V gene are SGHRS and YFSETQ. The CDR3 nucleotides read TGCGCCAGCAGCTTGTGGACGGGGGGCGGGAGCACAGATACGCAGTATTTT. This codes for CASSLWTGGGSTDTQYF.